This is a list of T cell receptor beta chains from one sample in a study of long-term antiretroviral therapy in people with HIV. The data were produced by immunoSEQ multiplex PCR, yet TCRdb's version contains in-frame clones alone and is incomplete. The data contain some 34,000 clones, more than 75% of them seen just once; the ten biggest clones take up 3.2%. The sample consisted of unsorted PBMCs, taken 1.9 years after starting antiretroviral therapy. Every receptor here comes from a man aged 18 to 30 with HIV. CDR3s include the opening cysteine and the closing phenylalanine or tryptophan. D genes are given only for firm matches. Some rows mark clone size as missing; the rest say once, few, many or name a class of expanded clone.

TGTGCCAGCAGCTCGGGGACAGGGGACATCTCTGGGGCCAACGTCCTGACTTTC CASSSGTGDISGANVLTF TRBV5-6 TRBD1 - TRBJ2-6
TGCGCCAGCAGCCAAGAACAGGGCAATCAGCCCCAGCATTTT CASSQEQGNQPQHF TRBV4-1 - - TRBJ1-5
TGCGCCAGCAGCTTGGCCGCCGGGAGGAACAATGAGCAGTTCTTC CASSLAAGRNNEQFF TRBV5-1 TRBD2 - TRBJ2-1
TGTGCCAGCAGTGGGGGACAAGGAATATCGATCTATGGCTACACCTTC CASSGGQGISIYGYTF TRBV5-5 - once TRBJ1-2
TGTGCCAGCAGGGCGTACCTCTCCTACGAGCAGTACTTC CASRAYLSYEQYF TRBV6-1 - - TRBJ2-7
TGCGCCAGCAGCCCATACGACAGGGGGCTTACCGGGGAGCTGTTTTTT CASSPYDRGLTGELFF TRBV5-1 TRBD1 - TRBJ2-2
TGTGCCAGTAGTATCTCCGCAGGGGGTTCCTACAATGAGCAGTTCTTC CASSISAGGSYNEQFF TRBV19 TRBD1 - TRBJ2-1
TGTGCCATCAGTGATTCCCGACTAGCGGGGACCACAGATACGCAGTATTTT CAISDSRLAGTTDTQYF TRBV10-3 TRBD2 - TRBJ2-3
TGTGCTAGTGGTATTCCCCGGGATCCTATCACCTACGAGCAGTACTTC CASGIPRDPITYEQYF TRBV12-5 - - TRBJ2-7
TGTGCCAGTAGTATGGAGGGGCCTAGCGGGGGCCGCGTTCGTGTTGTCTTC CASSMEGPSGGRVRVVF TRBV19 TRBD2 - TRBJ2-7
TGTGCCAGCAGGCCTCCCGAGTATGTCAAGCAGTACTTC CASRPPEYVKQYF TRBV28 - - TRBJ2-7
TGTGCCAGCAGCGCATCCAGGGGGGGCACCGGGGAGCTGTTTTTT CASSASRGGTGELFF TRBV6-1 - few TRBJ2-2
TGTGCCAGCAGCTTGCTACAGGGGAGGGGAAACACCATATATTTT CASSLLQGRGNTIYF TRBV7-9 TRBD1 - TRBJ1-3
TGCGCCAGCAGCCAAGATTGGGGACTTCCTGGAAACACCATATATTTT CASSQDWGLPGNTIYF TRBV4-1 - - TRBJ1-3
TGTGCCAGCATGGGTTCCGAAAAACTGTTTTTT CASMGSEKLFF TRBV6-5 - once TRBJ1-4
TGTGCCAGCAGCCCCGCGCGTAGCGGGACCCAGTACTTC CASSPARSGTQYF TRBV7-2 - - TRBJ2-5
TGTGCCAGCAGCCCCAAGGACGGCTACGAGCAGTACTTC CASSPKDGYEQYF TRBV7-9 - - TRBJ2-7
TGTGCCAGCAGTTTACTGGACAGGGGCCACGGCTACACCTTC CASSLLDRGHGYTF TRBV27 TRBD1 - TRBJ1-2
TGCAGTGCAGAGCGTTATGAAGCTTTCTTT CSAERYEAFF TRBV20-1 - once TRBJ1-1
TGTGCCAGCAGCCGACAGGGCAATCAGCCCCAGCATTTT CASSRQGNQPQHF TRBV4-2 - - TRBJ1-5
TGTGCCAGCAGCTTGGTTGGTTCGGGTGCCGGGGAGCTGTTTTTT CASSLVGSGAGELFF TRBV5-6 - - TRBJ2-2
TGCGCCAGCAGCTTCGACGGGGATTGGACAGATACGCAGTATTTT CASSFDGDWTDTQYF TRBV5-1 - - TRBJ2-3
TGTGCCAGCAGCCCCGGGAGTTCACCCCTCCACTTT CASSPGSSPLHF TRBV7-9 - - TRBJ1-6
TGTGCCAGCAGGGGAGTGAATGGGACTAGCGGTAGCACAGATACGCAGTATTTT CASRGVNGTSGSTDTQYF TRBV2 TRBD2 - TRBJ2-3
TGTGCCAGCAGACCCGGGAGTCCCAGCTCCTACGAGCAGTACTTC CASRPGSPSSYEQYF TRBV7-8 - - TRBJ2-7
TGTGCCAGTAGTAGGACAGGGGGTGTGTACGAGCAGTACTTC CASSRTGGVYEQYF TRBV19 TRBD1 - TRBJ2-7
TGTGCCATCCAAAAGGGGACAGAAAACATTCAGTACTTC CAIQKGTENIQYF TRBV10-3 TRBD1 - TRBJ2-4
TGTGCCAGTAGTATCAAGGGTAGCAATCAGCCCCAGCATTTT CASSIKGSNQPQHF TRBV19 - - TRBJ1-5
TGTGCCAGCAGCTTGTGGGTCACGGGGGAGCTGTTTTTT CASSLWVTGELFF TRBV7-9 - - TRBJ2-2
TGTGCCAGCAGTTTATTGGGTTACAGGAGCTCCTACGAGCAGTACTTC CASSLLGYRSSYEQYF TRBV28 - once TRBJ2-7
TGTGCCAGCAGCCTAGGGGCCTCCGGGGGGAGCTCCTACAATGAGCAGTTCTTC CASSLGASGGSSYNEQFF TRBV11-3 TRBD2 - TRBJ2-1
TGTGCCAGCAGCTCACAGGGGGATTACACAGATACGCAGTATTTT CASSSQGDYTDTQYF TRBV5-6 TRBD1 once TRBJ2-3
TGTGCCAGCAGCTTACTCGCGGGGGGGCCCAATGAGCAGTTCTTC CASSLLAGGPNEQFF TRBV7-9 TRBD2 once TRBJ2-1
TGTGCCAGCAGTTTATCGGCATATCCGAGCAATCAGCCCCAGCATTTT CASSLSAYPSNQPQHF TRBV27 - - TRBJ1-5